This T cell receptor beta chain was documented in a study of T cell responses to AZD1222 COVID-19 vaccine. Study-level points and caveats: Among those given AZD1222, only 6 or 7 were seropositive at baseline. The donors showed a predominance of white British ancestry and of females, with possible underestimation of clonal diversity. Spike-wide vaccine-associated CD4 TCRs dominated at 160-218 and 743-854.

A note on this clone: Its matching antigen is unknown.

The germline gives CDR1 SGHNT, CDR2 YENEEA. The CDR3 totals 15 residues. Trimming removed 5 bases at V and 0 bases at J, with 11 bases between. The table came from immunoSEQ multiplex PCR; TCRdb's copy has only in-frame clones and leaves some out. The profile shows 130,000 to 150,000 clones, roughly 92% of them singletons. This sequence originates from an adult in good health. V gene TRBV11-3 combines with J gene TRBJ2-1; D tentatively fits TRBD1 or TRBD2 (6 bases each). The material sequenced was peripheral blood, taken on day 0 of AZD1222 vaccination. The DNA for the CDR3 is TGTGCCAGCAGCGAAGGGGGGCTCTCCTACAATGAGCAGTTCTTC. Its translation: CASSEGGLSYNEQFF.